This T cell receptor (beta chain) was recorded in a study of T cell changes during pregnancy in multiple sclerosis. This CDR3 has 14 residues. Germline loops: CDR1 ENHRY, CDR2 SYGVKD. V was pared by 11 bases and J by 0 bases, with 13 bases between. The table came from immunoSEQ multiplex PCR; TCRdb's copy has only in-frame clones and leaves some out. The table shows more than 60,000 clones, with roughly 90% occurring only once. Material: peripheral blood, obtained before pregnancy. The V gene is TRBV10-3, the J gene TRBJ1-4; TRBD1 might be the D (6 bases). This receptor was obtained from a female donor with multiple sclerosis, enrolled in a pregnancy study. CDR3 in amino acids: CAVQAGATNEKLFF. CDR3 sequence (DNA): TGTGCCGTACAAGCAGGGGCAACTAATGAAAAACTGTTTTTT.